This TCR beta chain was captured by sequencing in a study of T cell repertoires in cytomegalovirus infection. The CDR3 contains 14 residues. Trimming cost V 5 bases and J 8 bases; bases outside gene matches: 7. Germline CDR1 is SGHVS and CDR2 is FQNEAQ. This clonotype was found many times. TCRdb recomputed calls from the reads with MiXCR, one row per CDR3 protein. Of 350,000 to 500,000 distinct CDR3 sequences listed, approximately 31% are singletons. The rearrangement uses TRBV7-8 and TRBJ2-4, with 9 bases aligning to TRBD1. The TCR sequence derives from a human donor in good health (CMV status not recorded). Some clones in this sample may be carry-over from other donors' samples. The sequenced material came from PBMCs. Written as DNA, the CDR3 is TGTGCCAGCAGCAACCGGGACAGGGTTGACATTCAGTACTTC. Residues: CASSNRDRVDIQYF.